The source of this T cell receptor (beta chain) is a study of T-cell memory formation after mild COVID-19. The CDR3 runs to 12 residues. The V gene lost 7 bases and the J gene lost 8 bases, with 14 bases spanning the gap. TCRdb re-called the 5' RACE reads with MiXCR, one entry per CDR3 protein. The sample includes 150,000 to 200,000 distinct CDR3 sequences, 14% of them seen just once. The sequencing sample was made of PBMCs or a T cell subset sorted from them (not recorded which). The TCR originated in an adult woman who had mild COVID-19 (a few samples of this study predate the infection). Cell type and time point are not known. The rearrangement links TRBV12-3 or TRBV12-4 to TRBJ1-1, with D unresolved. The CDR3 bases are TGTGCCAGCACCCTATTCGGAGGGGAAGCTTTCTTT. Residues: CASTLFGGEAFF.